The 17 T cell receptor beta chains given below trace back to one sample, sequenced in a study of CD8 T cells in Susac syndrome. An input of about 0.5 to 1 ug of RNA was subjected to reverse transcription using random hexamers. TCRdb analysed the immunoSEQ multiplex PCR reads with MiXCR anew, one entry per CDR3 protein. The sample yields about 240,000 distinct CDR3 sequences, approximately 95% seen once. Sequencing was performed on CD4+ T cells from PBMCs. All receptors derive from a human donor with Susac syndrome.

The V call is TRBV20-1, the J call TRBJ2-7, with D unresolved. Germline assignment: CDR1 DFQATT and CDR2 SNEGSKA (reference sequence). There are 14 residues in the CDR3. The V and J ends lost 5 bases and 3 bases respectively, with 17 bases between them. CDR3 region: CSAPSPLNGYEQYF. As DNA, the CDR3 is TGCAGTGCTCCCAGTCCCTTGAACGGCTACGAGCAGTACTTC.

This rearrangement joins TRBV19 to TRBJ1-1; no clear D. Germline loops: CDR1 LNHDA, CDR2 SQIVND (reference sequence). CDR3 length equals 13 residues. V gave up 5 bases and J gave up 0 bases, with 7 bases separating them. CDR3 region: CASSPILNTEAFF. CDR3 DNA: TGTGCCAGTAGTCCCATCTTGAACACTGAAGCTTTCTTT.

The chain links TRBV3-1 to TRBJ1-5, with 10 bases aligning to TRBD1. Germline V gene lookup returns CDR1 LGHDT and CDR2 YNNKEL (reference sequence). The CDR3 covers 15 residues. V gave up 2 bases and J gave up 7 bases; unmatched junction bases: 5. The CDR3 sequence: CASSQTGQGHQPQHF. DNA for the CDR3: TGTGCCAGCAGCCAAACGGGACAGGGGCACCAGCCCCAGCATTTT.

This chain connects TRBV20-1 to TRBJ2-7; TRBD1 might be the D (5 bases). Per the germline V gene, CDR1 is DFQATT and CDR2 is SNEGSKA (reference sequence). The CDR3 sequence is 16 residues long. V was trimmed by 4 bases and J by 3 bases, leaving 22 bases between them. The CDR3: CSATPPPGPHGYEQYF. CDR3 DNA sequence: TGCAGTGCTACGCCTCCCCCAGGGCCACATGGCTACGAGCAGTACTTC.

The chain is built from TRBV9 and TRBJ2-1; D uncertain. Trimming cost V 3 bases and J 6 bases, with 10 bases left between them. CDR1 is SGDLS, CDR2 YYNGEE, per germline. The CDR3 sequence is 13 residues long. This CDR3 is CASSDRVFNEQFF. The DNA for the CDR3 is TGTGCCAGCAGCGATAGGGTTTTCAATGAGCAGTTCTTC. Looking up the rest from reference TRBV9 and TRBJ2-1 gives the full variable domain: DSGVTQTPKHLITATGQRVTLRCSPRSGDLSVYWYQQSLDQGLQFLIQYYNGEERAKGNILERFSAQQFPDLHSELNLSSLELGDSALYFCASSDRVFNEQFFGPGTRLTVL.

CDR3 DNA: TGTGCCAGCAGTATGGGACAGGGAAGGACTGAAGCTTTCTTT. Protein: CASSMGQGRTEAFF. The chain is built from TRBV12-3 or TRBV12-4 and TRBJ1-1, with TRBD1 matching over 9 bases. V dropped 5 bases and J dropped 5; count of bases not matched to a gene: 6. CDR3 length: 14 amino acids.

This chain joins TRBV4-1 and TRBJ2-5; D possibly corresponds to TRBD2 (5 bases). Germline V gene lookup returns CDR1 MGHRA and CDR2 YSYEKL. This CDR3 region has 15 residues. V lost 1 base and J 4 bases, leaving 13 bases between the germline ends. Here the CDR3 DNA reads TGCGCCAGCAGCCAAGTTTTCCTAGCCGCAGAGACCCAGTACTTC. It encodes CASSQVFLAAETQYF.

Concerning this clonotype itself: The CDR3 does not close with the conserved phenylalanine or tryptophan, likely indicating a read error. The CDR3 loop is CASSAPRAYSGNTIYC. CDR3 nucleotides: TGTGCCAGCAGTGCGCCCAGGGCTTACTCTGGAAACACCATATATTGT. V gene TRBV25-1 combines with J gene TRBJ1-3, with D possibly matching TRBD1 (5 bases). The germline V gene encodes CDR1 MGHDK and CDR2 SYGVNS. With 4 bases removed from V and 0 bases from J, the gap between germline ends came to 13 bases. CDR3 length equals 16 residues.

The rearrangement uses TRBV29-1 and TRBJ1-5, with a possible D match to TRBD1 (6 bases). The CDR3 sequence is 14 residues long. V lost 4 bases and J lost 3, with 13 bases in between. Looked up from germline, CDR1 is SQVTM and CDR2 is ANQGSEA. CDR3 bases: TGCAGCGTTGTCGGCGCAGGGGCCAATCAGCCCCAGCATTTT. Its translation is CSVVGAGANQPQHF.

The chain couples TRBV21-1 to TRBJ2-5. TRBV21-1 is designated a pseudogene. The CDR3 has 14 amino acids. In nucleotides, the CDR3 is TGTGCCAGCAGCACGGGCATTCCGGCGGAGACCCAGTACTTC. Translation: CASSTGIPAETQYF.

This clonotype was found once. The V call is TRBV7-2, the J call TRBJ1-5; D unresolved. This CDR3 has 15 amino acids. The V and J ends lost 1 base and 0 bases respectively, with 7 bases between them. CDR1 is SGHTA, CDR2 FQGNSA, per germline. Here the CDR3 DNA reads TGTGCCAGCAGCTTAGTGGTCAATAGCAATCAGCCCCAGCATTTT. It is translated as CASSLVVNSNQPQHF.

The chain couples TRBV6-6 to TRBJ2-7; 8 nucleotides line up with TRBD1. From germline, CDR1 is MNHNY and CDR2 SVGAGI (reference sequence). The CDR3 runs 15 residues. Trimming at V came to 6 bases and at J to 4 bases, leaving 11 bases not matched to a gene. The CDR3 DNA reads as TGTGCCAGCAGCCAACCTGGGGACAGGAGTTACGAGCAGTACTTC. This translates into CASSQPGDRSYEQYF.

The rearrangement joins TRBV29-1 to TRBJ2-5; no clear D. Looked up from germline, CDR1 is SQVTM and CDR2 is ANQGSEA. The length of the CDR3 is 14 residues. V was cut by 0 bases and J by 1 base, with 9 bases left in between. Here the CDR3 DNA reads TGCAGCGTTGAAGAAATGGCCTTCCAAGAGACCCAGTACTTC. This encodes CSVEEMAFQETQYF.

This clonotype was found once. CDR3 protein: CACKTTGNSAGPQHF. In nucleotides, the CDR3 is TGTGCCTGCAAAACGACAGGGAATTCGGCGGGGCCCCAGCATTTT. V is TRBV30 and J is TRBJ1-5, with 7 bases lining up with TRBD1. This CDR3 contains 15 residues. V shed 6 bases, J shed 9 bases, and the junction held 17 bases outside the gene matches. The germline gives CDR1 GTSNPN, CDR2 SVGIG (reference sequence).

This chain links TRBV29-1 with TRBJ2-7; 11 bases match TRBD2. In germline, CDR1 is SQVTM, CDR2 ANQGSEA. V was clipped by 3 bases and J by 2 bases; unmatched bases: 6. This CDR3 region has 15 residues. The CDR3 nucleotides are TGCAGCGTTGAGGGGACTAGCGGTGTTACCTACGAGCAGTACTTC. Translation gives CSVEGTSGVTYEQYF.

This chain uses TRBV29-1 with TRBJ1-2, with 7 bases lining up with TRBD1. The CDR3 is made up of 12 amino acids. Germline CDR1 and CDR2: SQVTM and ANQGSEA. Losses at the gene ends were 7 bases for V and 4 bases for J; bases not matched to a gene: 6. The CDR3 sequence: CSGTTGSYGYTF. CDR3 sequence (DNA): TGCAGCGGGACGACAGGGTCCTATGGCTACACCTTC.

The chain links TRBV14 to TRBJ2-6; 8 nucleotides align to TRBD2. The CDR3 runs to 17 residues. Germline CDR1 and CDR2: SGHDN and FVKESK. After removal of 4 bases from V and 1 base from J, the junction contained 6 bases not matched to a gene. For the CDR3, the DNA is TGTGCCAGCAGCCCCCGGGGGGGCGCTTCTGGGGCCAACGTCCTGACTTTC. Its protein is CASSPRGGASGANVLTF.